The next 7 T cell receptor beta chains were all read from a single sample in a study of blood T cell repertoires in COVID-19. Assay: immunoSEQ multiplex PCR; the TCRdb copy retains only in-frame clones and omits some. The repertoire includes some 150,000 clones, roughly 88% of them detected once, and 9.8% sits in the top ten. Input material: peripheral blood. These receptors all stem from a woman between 50 and 59 years old with acute or convalescent COVID-19.

A word on this clone: Other DNA sequences in this specimen translate into the identical CDR3. This chain joins TRBV6-5 and TRBJ1-3; 7 bases line up with TRBD1. The CDR3 totals 15 residues. J was trimmed by 3 bases and V by 0 bases; bases with no gene match: 2. CDR1 and CDR2 (germline): MNHEY, SVGAGI. CDR3: CASSYSRGFGNTIYF. CDR3 nucleotide sequence: TGTGCCAGCAGTTACTCCAGGGGGTTTGGAAACACCATATATTTT.

This clone occurred a few times. V gene TRBV2 combines with J gene TRBJ2-4; 7 nucleotides agree with TRBD2. The CDR3 loop spans 13 amino acids. Germline-derived CDR1 and CDR2 are SNHLY and FYNNEI. With 2 bases clipped from V and 9 bases from J, the junction kept 4 bases outside the gene matches. The CDR3 region has the DNA TGTGCCAGCAGTGAACCGGGGGGTGGCATTCAGTACTTC. Protein: CASSEPGGGIQYF.

The chain uses TRBV27 and TRBJ1-6; 8 bases align to TRBD1. Germline V CDR1 and CDR2: MNHEY, SMNVEV (reference sequence). The ends lost 3 bases at V and 10 bases at J; junction bases unmatched: 5. This CDR3 is built from 14 residues. CDR3 residues: CASSFTGGHSPLHF. In DNA, the CDR3 is TGTGCCAGCAGTTTTACAGGGGGACACTCACCCCTCCACTTT.

The CDR3: CASSLGRLLNQPQHF. The DNA of the CDR3 is TGTGCCAGCAGCTTGGGCAGGCTACTCAATCAGCCCCAGCATTTT. The chain is built from TRBV5-8 and TRBJ1-5; D is uncertain. Germline V gene sequence: CDR1 SGHTS, CDR2 YDEGEE. The CDR3 runs 15 residues. With 0 bases removed from V and 3 bases from J, the gap between germline ends came to 10 bases. Based on the CDR3 plus reference TRBV5-8 and TRBJ1-5, the full variable domain is EAGVTQSPTHLIKTRGQQATLRCSPISGHTSVYWYQQALGLGLQFLLWYDEGEERNRGNFPPRFSGRQFPNYSSELNVNALELEDSALYLCASSLGRLLNQPQHFGDGTRLSIL.

The chain employs TRBV19 and TRBJ1-2, with D hard to call. The CDR3 extends over 13 amino acids. Trimming took 5 bases from V and 4 from J, leaving 11 bases between them. Germline V gene lookup returns CDR1 LNHDA and CDR2 SQIVND (reference sequence). CDR3 protein: CASSVGGRYGYTF. CDR3 in DNA: TGTGCCAGTAGTGTCGGCGGCCGCTATGGCTACACCTTC.

The CDR3: CASSLDSQETQYF. As DNA, the CDR3 is TGTGCCAGCAGCTTGGACAGCCAAGAGACCCAGTACTTC. The V gene is TRBV5-5, the J gene TRBJ2-5; D is unclear. Germline CDR1 SGHKS, CDR2 YYEKEE (reference sequence). The CDR3 runs 13 residues. V lost 0 bases to trimming and J lost 1 base, with 4 bases between them.

The table lists this clone with a few counts. Here the CDR3 DNA reads TGTGCCAGCAGCGTAGACGCGCCTCGGGTGACAGATACGCAGTATTTT. This encodes CASSVDAPRVTDTQYF. The gene calls are TRBV9 and TRBJ2-3; no reliable D call. The ends were cut back, 0 bases at V and 3 bases at J, with 14 bases in the middle. Per germline, CDR1 SGDLS and CDR2 YYNGEE. The CDR3 totals 16 residues. Full variable domain (outside the CDR3, taken from reference TRBV9 and TRBJ2-3): DSGVTQTPKHLITATGQRVTLRCSPRSGDLSVYWYQQSLDQGLQFLIQYYNGEERAKGNILERFSAQQFPDLHSELNLSSLELGDSALYFCASSVDAPRVTDTQYFGPGTRLTVL.